The subject of this entry is one T cell receptor (beta chain). Generated by immunoSEQ multiplex PCR, the TCRdb table keeps only in-frame clones and is missing some. The table has 400,000 to 450,000 clones, approximately 90% seen once. These data are taken from a study of blood T cell repertoires in COVID-19. The source of this sequence is a woman between 40 and 55 years old with COVID-19, enrolled during active disease. The sequenced sample consisted of peripheral blood.

The CDR3 DNA is TGCGCCAGCAGCTCCAGACAGGGCTACTCTGGGGCCAACGTCCTGACTTTC. Translation: CASSSRQGYSGANVLTF. V gene TRBV5-1 combines with J gene TRBJ2-6; TRBD1 agrees at 7 bases. The CDR3 totals 17 residues. CDR1 is SGHRS, CDR2 YFSETQ, per germline. Trimming cost V 3 bases and J 0 bases; bases outside gene matches: 6.